Listed here are 32 T cell receptor beta chains from one sample, sequenced in a study of CD8 T cells in ankylosing spondylitis. Whole-study results and caveats: Blood of patients with ankylosing spondylitis appeared to be characterized by a TCR beta motif of fewer than 10 highly homologous variants.

No antigen has been assigned to these receptors. TCRdb passed the 5' RACE reads through MiXCR, listing each CDR3 protein once. The table lists hundreds of thousands of distinct CDR3 sequences, about 11% of them singletons, with about 0.49% in the top ten. Sequencing was carried out using blood, either unsorted or a sorted T cell fraction (not recorded which). The receptors shown here come from a male donor with ankylosing spondylitis.

In the case of this clonotype: The junction differs from germline at one of its ends, possibly a read error. The DNA for the CDR3 is TGTGCCAGCCGCTTGGCGGGATCATCTAGCACAGATACGCAGTATTTT. Translated, it gives CASRLAGSSSTDTQYF. V is TRBV11-2 and J is TRBJ2-3; D might be TRBD2 (6 bases). The germline CDR1 and CDR2 sequences are SGHAT and FQNNGV. The CDR3 has 16 amino acids. Complete variable domain (other parts from reference TRBV11-2 and TRBJ2-3): EAGVAQSPRYKIIEKRQSVAFWCNPISGHATLYWYQQILGQGPKLLIQFQNNGVVDDSQLPKDRFSAERLKGVDSTLKIQPAKLEDSAVYLCASRLAGSSSTDTQYFGPGTRLTVL.

The rearrangement links TRBV6-1 to TRBJ1-1; D is ambiguous. Trimming shortened V by 4 bases and J by 6 bases, and 18 bases separated the two germline ends. The germline gives CDR1 MNHNS, CDR2 SASEGT. This CDR3 has 15 residues. CDR3 DNA: TGTGCCAGCAGTGCTGTAGACGGGCAGCGGTCTGAAGCTTTCTTT. This translates into CASSAVDGQRSEAFF.

This clonotype was seen repeatedly, ten times or more. The chain combines TRBV7-2 with TRBJ1-2; 8 bases line up with TRBD1. Germline loops: CDR1 SGHTA, CDR2 FQGNSA. The V and J ends lost 5 bases and 3 bases, in that order; junction bases with no gene match: 8. This CDR3 is built from 15 residues. The DNA for the CDR3 is TGTGCCAGCAGCCCCCGGACAGGGAGAGACTATGGCTACACCTTC. Residues: CASSPRTGRDYGYTF.

This clonotype was observed a handful of times. CDR3 nucleotides: TGCAGCGTAGGGACAGGGGACCCGAACACTGAAGCTTTCTTT. It yields the protein CSVGTGDPNTEAFF. The J gene is TRBJ1-1, the V gene TRBV29-1, with 10 bases lining up with TRBD1. The J segment lost 1 base and the V segment lost 6 bases, leaving 5 bases of the junction unmatched. The germline CDR1 and CDR2 sequences are SQVTM and ANQGSEA. CDR3 length: 14 amino acids.

This chain joins TRBV7-2 and TRBJ1-2, with D possibly matching TRBD1 (6 bases). The CDR3 has 15 residues. Germline V CDR1 and CDR2: SGHTA, FQGNSA. Deletions cut 2 bases from V and 8 bases from J, with 18 bases between. The DNA for the CDR3 is TGTGCCAGCAGCTTAACCTACAGGGACCCATGGGGCTACACCTTC. Its translation: CASSLTYRDPWGYTF.

The rearrangement uses TRBV20-1 and TRBJ2-2; D not certain. V gave up 1 base and J gave up 4 bases, with 13 bases separating them. The germline V gene encodes CDR1 DFQATT and CDR2 SNEGSKA (reference sequence). The CDR3 sequence is 15 residues long. CDR3 nucleotides: TGCAGTGCTAGAGGCCAGCAGATAGGCACCGGGGAGCTGTTTTTT. This encodes CSARGQQIGTGELFF.

The chain uses TRBV10-3 and TRBJ2-2, with 9 bases lining up with TRBD2. Germline V gene sequence: CDR1 ENHRY, CDR2 SYGVKD. This CDR3 spans 15 amino acids. Losses at the gene ends were 5 bases for V and 1 base for J; bases not matched to a gene: 2. The CDR3 reads CAISSTSGNTGELFF. In DNA, the CDR3 is TGTGCCATCAGTTCGACTAGCGGGAACACCGGGGAGCTGTTTTTT.

There are a few counts of this clonotype. The chain employs TRBV5-1 and TRBJ1-1; maybe TRBD1 (5 bases). CDR1 and CDR2 (germline): SGHRS, YFSETQ. The length of the CDR3 is 14 residues. Trimming removed 4 bases from V and 6 bases from J, with 16 bases in between. CDR3: CASSGGRPRAEAFF. The CDR3 DNA reads as TGCGCCAGCAGCGGGGGACGGCCGAGGGCTGAAGCTTTCTTT.

This clonotype turned up a few times. The chain is built from TRBV28 and TRBJ1-1; no clear D. The V gene's germline CDR1 is MDHEN and CDR2 SYDVKM. Trimming cost V 2 bases and J 0 bases, with 16 bases left between them. This CDR3 is built from 17 residues. This chain's CDR3 is CASSLLGWPLMNTEAFF. CDR3 bases: TGTGCCAGCAGTTTACTGGGGTGGCCACTGATGAACACTGAAGCTTTCTTT.

This clonotype has only a few counts. V is TRBV18 and J is TRBJ2-7; TRBD1 agrees at 7 bases. CDR3 length: 14 residues. The V segment lost 5 bases and the J segment 2 bases; nucleotides outside the gene matches: 6. Looked up from germline, CDR1 is KGHSH and CDR2 is LQKENI. The CDR3 reads CASSSDRTTYEQYF. In nucleotides, the CDR3 is TGTGCCAGCTCATCGGACAGGACCACCTACGAGCAGTACTTC.

This clonotype was seen more than once but under ten times. The CDR3: CASSFTGGTYEQYF. As DNA, the CDR3 is TGTGCCAGCAGTTTCACAGGGGGTACCTACGAGCAGTACTTC. The gene calls are TRBV12-3 or TRBV12-4 and TRBJ2-7; 8 bases fit TRBD1. The CDR3 runs 14 residues. Unmatched junction bases numbered 3, after V lost 3 bases and J lost 2 bases.

This rearrangement joins TRBV29-1 to TRBJ1-5; D gene ambiguous. Trimming took 3 bases from V and 5 from J, leaving 11 bases between them. In germline, CDR1 is SQVTM, CDR2 ANQGSEA. The CDR3 runs 13 residues. CDR3 protein: CSVEAGADQPQHF. In DNA form, the CDR3 reads TGCAGCGTTGAGGCGGGAGCAGATCAGCCCCAGCATTTT.

The rearrangement joins TRBV19 to TRBJ1-5; the D gene is possibly TRBD1 (6 bases). This CDR3 comprises 16 residues. Germline V gene lookup returns CDR1 LNHDA and CDR2 SQIVND (reference sequence). Trimming pared 3 bases from V and 9 bases from J, leaving 21 bases between. CDR3 nucleotides: TGTGCCAGTAGTATGGGGGCGAGGGAAGGAGGTGGGCCCCAGCATTTT. Translation: CASSMGAREGGGPQHF.

This clonotype was seen more than once but under ten times. J is TRBJ1-1 and V is TRBV12-3 or TRBV12-4; 7 bases line up with TRBD1. This CDR3 is built from 15 residues. The junction had 4 bases not matched to a gene; V was cut back by 1 base and J by 2 bases. CDR3 DNA sequence: TGTGCCAGCAGTTTAGGGGACAGATATAACACTGAAGCTTTCTTT. It translates to CASSLGDRYNTEAFF.

The gene calls are TRBV13 and TRBJ1-3; D gene uncertain. CDR3 size: 16 residues. V was clipped by 2 bases and J by 0 bases, with 11 bases between them. Germline assignment: CDR1 PRHDT and CDR2 FYEKMQ (reference sequence). DNA for the CDR3: TGTGCCAGCAGCTTAAGTCCGCGAGTCTCTGGAAACACCATATATTTT. It codes for CASSLSPRVSGNTIYF.

V usage is TRBV6-1 and J usage is TRBJ1-5; D not resolved. CDR3 length: 13 residues. Germline V lookup: CDR1 MNHNS, CDR2 SASEGT. The V end lost 6 bases, the J end lost 6 bases, and 12 bases lay between the germline ends. As DNA, the CDR3 is TGTGCCAGCAGAGTAACGAGGTTTCAGCCCCAGCATTTT. Translation gives CASRVTRFQPQHF.

The gene calls are TRBV4-1 and TRBJ2-7; 7 positions agree with TRBD2. The length of the CDR3 is 15 residues. Germline V CDR1 and CDR2: MGHRA, YSYEKL. V trimming: 0 bases; J trimming: 3 bases; junction bases outside the gene matches: 5. The CDR3 reads CASSQESRGDYEQYF. In DNA form, the CDR3 reads TGCGCCAGCAGCCAAGAGTCCCGGGGGGACTACGAGCAGTACTTC.

This sequence joins TRBV20-1 and TRBJ1-5; D is unclear. This CDR3 region has 17 residues. Trimming left V 0 bases short and J 4 bases short, with 19 bases between. CDR1 is DFQATT and CDR2 is SNEGSKA in the germline V gene (reference sequence). CDR3: CSARDPGRRSYNQPQHF. The CDR3, as DNA: TGCAGTGCTAGAGATCCGGGAAGGCGATCCTATAATCAGCCCCAGCATTTT.

The sample holds many counts of this clonotype. The chain couples TRBV12-3 or TRBV12-4 to TRBJ1-2; TRBD1 is a possible D gene (6 bases). Trimming shortened V by 7 bases and J by 6 bases, and 15 bases separated the two germline ends. The CDR3 contains 13 residues. Here the CDR3 DNA reads TGTGCCAGCACCCCGAGGACAGCGGATGGCTACACCTTC. This encodes CASTPRTADGYTF.

This clonotype turned up a few times. The V call is TRBV20-1, the J call TRBJ1-1, with a weak D call TRBD1 (5 bases). This CDR3 spans 16 amino acids. The germline CDR1 and CDR2 sequences are DFQATT and SNEGSKA (reference sequence). Trimming took off 1 base at V and 2 bases at J, with 17 bases between the two ends. The CDR3 region is CSARGGRGKPNTEAFF. CDR3 coding DNA: TGCAGTGCTAGAGGTGGGAGGGGAAAGCCCAACACTGAAGCTTTCTTT.

This clonotype was picked up a small number of times. This chain connects TRBV5-1 to TRBJ2-5; 9 bases agree with TRBD2. Per the germline V gene, CDR1 is SGHRS and CDR2 is YFSETQ. The CDR3 covers 16 residues. V was clipped by 1 base and J by 4 bases; unmatched bases: 8. The CDR3 coding sequence is TGCGCCAGCAGCTTGTTCGCGGGAGGGCTAAGAGAGACCCAGTACTTC. Protein product: CASSLFAGGLRETQYF.

V is TRBV24-1 and J is TRBJ2-5; D perhaps matches TRBD1 (6 bases). Germline values: CDR1 KGHDR, CDR2 SFDVKD. The length of the CDR3 is 14 residues. V lost 2 bases, J lost 4 bases, and 10 bases lay in between. This CDR3 reads CATSDSRGRETQYF. CDR3 DNA sequence: TGTGCCACCAGTGATTCCAGGGGAAGAGAGACCCAGTACTTC.

V usage is TRBV10-1 and J usage is TRBJ1-2, with D possibly being TRBD1 (6 bases). Germline-derived CDR1 and CDR2 are WNHNN and SYGVQD (reference sequence). There are 12 residues in the CDR3. V lost 3 bases and J 7 bases, leaving 9 bases between the germline ends. CDR3 sequence reads: CASSEQGRGYTF. CDR3 DNA: TGCGCCAGCAGTGAACAGGGTCGTGGCTACACCTTC.

There are a few counts of this clonotype. The rearrangement joins TRBV28 to TRBJ2-7; 13 bases agree with TRBD2. V gave up 3 bases and J gave up 3 bases; unmatched junction bases: 5. Germline assignment: CDR1 MDHEN and CDR2 SYDVKM. The CDR3 runs to 16 residues. In DNA, the CDR3 is TGTGCCAGCAGTTTCCCTGGACTAGCGGGAGTCTACGAGCAGTACTTC. Protein product: CASSFPGLAGVYEQYF. The full variable domain, with the rest looked up from reference TRBV28 and TRBJ2-7, is DVKVTQSSRYLVKRTGEKVFLECVQDMDHENMFWYRQDPGLGLRLIYFSYDVKMKEKGDIPEGYSVSREKKERFSLILESASTNQTSMYLCASSFPGLAGVYEQYFGPGTRLTVT.

This clonotype turned up a few times. The chain carries TRBV24-1 and TRBJ2-5; TRBD1 agrees at 10 bases. Germline values: CDR1 KGHDR, CDR2 SFDVKD. This CDR3 contains 15 residues. V gave up 4 bases and J gave up 5 bases; unmatched junction bases: 6. DNA for the CDR3: TGTGCCACCAGTGAAACGGGACAGGGGCGCGAGACCCAGTACTTC. It encodes CATSETGQGRETQYF.

The chain uses TRBV5-1 and TRBJ1-2, with 7 bases fitting TRBD1. Germline V gene data show CDR1 as SGHRS and CDR2 as YFSETQ. CDR3 length: 15 amino acids. Germline trimming cut 4 bases from V and 2 bases from J; bases unmatched to any gene: 8. CDR3 region: CASSPGTAHNYGYTF. CDR3 nucleotide sequence: TGCGCCAGCAGCCCCGGGACAGCTCACAACTATGGCTACACCTTC.

The J gene is TRBJ2-1, the V gene TRBV6-1, with TRBD2 identical over 7 bases. The junction had 9 bases not matched to a gene; V was cut back by 6 bases and J by 4 bases. CDR3 length: 15 amino acids. From germline, CDR1 is MNHNS and CDR2 SASEGT. The CDR3 spells CASRLRPSGYNEQFF. DNA of the CDR3: TGTGCCAGCAGACTGAGGCCTAGCGGTTACAATGAGCAGTTCTTC.

CDR3 loop: CATSRSPGPNTGELFF. The CDR3, as DNA: TGTGCCACCAGCAGATCTCCGGGACCCAACACCGGGGAGCTGTTTTTT. V gene TRBV15 combines with J gene TRBJ2-2, with D possibly called TRBD1 or TRBD2 (5 bases each). Trimming left V 2 bases short and J 2 bases short, with 12 bases between. From germline, CDR1 is LNHNV and CDR2 YYDKDF (reference sequence). The CDR3 is 16 amino acids.

The rearrangement links TRBV5-1 to TRBJ2-7, with a weak D call TRBD2 (6 bases). The CDR3 is made up of 12 amino acids. The V gene's germline CDR1 is SGHRS and CDR2 YFSETQ. V lost 4 bases and J 6 bases, leaving 11 bases between the germline ends. For the CDR3, the DNA is TGCGCCAGCAGCGGAGGGATTCGCGAGCAGTACTTC. Translated: CASSGGIREQYF.

This clonotype has a handful of counts. The chain couples TRBV6-2 or TRBV6-3 to TRBJ1-2, with TRBD1 as a possible D gene (5 bases). CDR1 MNHEY and CDR2 SVGEGT come from the germline V gene. The CDR3 totals 14 residues. V was trimmed by 5 bases and J by 4 bases, leaving 14 bases between them. The CDR3 coding sequence is TGTGCCAGCAGTGAGATTACCGACAGCTATGGCTACACCTTC. Protein sequence: CASSEITDSYGYTF.

This clonotype was detected only a few times. The genes are TRBV6-1 and TRBJ1-4; D is possibly TRBD1 (5 bases). CDR1 is MNHNS, CDR2 SASEGT, per germline. The CDR3 is 15 residues long. V shed 6 bases and J shed 8 bases, with 19 bases lying between them. CDR3 in amino acids: CASSQSGTDHEKLFF. CDR3 sequence (DNA): TGTGCCAGCAGCCAGTCCGGGACGGACCACGAAAAACTGTTTTTT.

CDR3 DNA sequence: TGTGCCAGCAGCTTTGAACGGGGTTGGAATGAAAAACTGTTTTTT. Translation gives CASSFERGWNEKLFF. This rearrangement joins TRBV5-6 to TRBJ1-4; D unclear. CDR1 and CDR2 from the germline V gene are SGHDT and YYEEEE. The CDR3 length is 15 residues. With 2 bases removed from V and 5 bases from J, the gap between germline ends came to 13 bases. Full variable domain (rest looked up from reference TRBV5-6 and TRBJ1-4): DAGVTQSPTHLIKTRGQQVTLRCSPKSGHDTVSWYQQALGQGPQFIFQYYEEEERQRGNFPDRFSGHQFPNYSSELNVNALLLGDSALYLCASSFERGWNEKLFFGSGTQLSVL.